The clone carrying this T cell receptor beta chain was detected ten times or more. The CDR3 is 16 amino acids. Germline CDR1 SGHRS, CDR2 YFSETQ. The V end lost 3 bases, the J end lost 0 bases, and 12 bases lay between the germline ends. No ophthalmopathy progression within 18 months constituted stable Graves' hyperthyroidism. Fresh 10 ml peripheral blood yielded PBMCs. This sample is drawn from a study of T cells in Graves' hyperthyroidism and ophthalmopathy. Amplified regions were TCR beta CDR3 sequences from RNA transcripts. During a first-round RT-PCR of the TCR CDR3, the HTBI primer set was used. TCRdb passed the multiplex PCR reads through MiXCR, listing each CDR3 protein once. Found here are 400,000 to 550,000 distinct CDR3 sequences, under 15% of them singletons; the top ten hold under 20%.

The gene calls are TRBV5-1 and TRBJ2-2; no firm D call. Specimen: blood. This sequence was found in a woman aged 18-35 years with Graves' hyperthyroidism. Written as DNA, the CDR3 is TGCGCCAGCAGCTCTTTTGTGTCCGCGAACACCGGGGAGCTGTTTTTT. Protein product: CASSSFVSANTGELFF.